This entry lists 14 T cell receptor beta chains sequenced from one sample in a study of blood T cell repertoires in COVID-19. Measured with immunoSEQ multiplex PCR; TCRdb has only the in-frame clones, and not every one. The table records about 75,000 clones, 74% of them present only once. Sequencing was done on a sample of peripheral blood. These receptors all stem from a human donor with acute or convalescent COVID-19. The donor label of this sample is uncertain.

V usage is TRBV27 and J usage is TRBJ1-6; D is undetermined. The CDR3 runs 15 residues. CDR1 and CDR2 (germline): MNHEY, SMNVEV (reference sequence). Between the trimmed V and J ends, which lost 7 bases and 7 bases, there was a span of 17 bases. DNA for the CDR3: TGTGCCAGCACCTTGATATCAGGTTCAAATTCACCCCTCCACTTT. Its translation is CASTLISGSNSPLHF.

CDR3 amino acids: CASSSQAGYEQYF. CDR3 bases: TGTGCCAGCAGCTCCCAGGCGGGCTACGAGCAGTACTTC. The chain joins TRBV7-3 to TRBJ2-7, with a tentative D call TRBD2 (5 bases). The germline V and J ends were trimmed by 4 bases and 3 bases, with 10 bases remaining between them. This CDR3 is 13 amino acids long. CDR1 and CDR2 (germline): SGHTA, FQGTGA.

CDR3 DNA: TGCGCCAGCAGACCTAGCGGCACCGGGGAGCTGTTTTTT. It codes for CASRPSGTGELFF. The chain links TRBV10-1 to TRBJ2-2; TRBD2 agrees at 7 bases. The trim removed 6 bases at V and 4 bases at J, leaving 2 bases unmatched. The CDR3 has 13 residues. Looked up from germline, CDR1 is WNHNN and CDR2 is SYGVQD (reference sequence).

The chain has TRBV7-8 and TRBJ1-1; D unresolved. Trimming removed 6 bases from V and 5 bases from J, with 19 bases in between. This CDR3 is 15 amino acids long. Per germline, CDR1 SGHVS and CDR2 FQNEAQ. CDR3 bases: TGTGCCAGCAGAGCCTCGGCGGGTTTTGCGACTGAAGCTTTCTTT. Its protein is CASRASAGFATEAFF.

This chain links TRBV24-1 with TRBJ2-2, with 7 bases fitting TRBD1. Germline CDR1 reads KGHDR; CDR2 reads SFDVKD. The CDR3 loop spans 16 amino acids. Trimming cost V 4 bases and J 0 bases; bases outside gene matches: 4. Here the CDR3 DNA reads TGTGCCACCAGTGACGTCGACAGGGCGAACACCGGGGAGCTGTTTTTT. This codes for CATSDVDRANTGELFF.

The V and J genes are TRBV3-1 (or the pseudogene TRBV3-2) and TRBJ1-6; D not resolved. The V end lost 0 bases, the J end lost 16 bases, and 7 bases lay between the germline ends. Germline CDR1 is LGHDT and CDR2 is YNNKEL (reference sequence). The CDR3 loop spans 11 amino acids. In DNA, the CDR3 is TGTGCCAGCAGCCAAGAGCTCACTCTCCACTTT. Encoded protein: CASSQELTLHF.

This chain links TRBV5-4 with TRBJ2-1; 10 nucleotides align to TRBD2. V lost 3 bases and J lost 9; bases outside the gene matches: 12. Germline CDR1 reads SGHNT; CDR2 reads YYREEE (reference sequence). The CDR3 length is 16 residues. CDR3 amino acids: CASSSGGFTSGTEQFF. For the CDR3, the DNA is TGTGCCAGCAGCTCCGGGGGGTTTACTAGCGGGACTGAGCAGTTCTTC.

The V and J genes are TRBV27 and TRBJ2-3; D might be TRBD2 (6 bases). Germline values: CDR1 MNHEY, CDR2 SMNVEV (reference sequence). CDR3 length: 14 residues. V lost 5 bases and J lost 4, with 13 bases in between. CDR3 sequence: CASSPRTTADTQYF. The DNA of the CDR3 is TGTGCCAGCAGTCCCCGGACTACGGCAGATACGCAGTATTTT.

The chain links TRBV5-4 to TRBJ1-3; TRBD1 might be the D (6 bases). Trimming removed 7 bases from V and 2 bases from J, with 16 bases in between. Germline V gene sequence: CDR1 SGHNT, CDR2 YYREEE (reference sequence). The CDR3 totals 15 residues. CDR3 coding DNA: TGTGCCAGCGGGCGTTACAGGGAACCTGGAAACACCATATATTTT. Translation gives CASGRYREPGNTIYF.

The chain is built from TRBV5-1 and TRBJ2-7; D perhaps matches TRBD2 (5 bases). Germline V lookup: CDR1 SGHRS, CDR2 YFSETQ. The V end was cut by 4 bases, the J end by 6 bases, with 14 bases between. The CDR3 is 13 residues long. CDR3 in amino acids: CASSISVSAEQYF. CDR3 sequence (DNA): TGCGCCAGCAGCATTAGCGTCTCGGCCGAGCAGTACTTC.

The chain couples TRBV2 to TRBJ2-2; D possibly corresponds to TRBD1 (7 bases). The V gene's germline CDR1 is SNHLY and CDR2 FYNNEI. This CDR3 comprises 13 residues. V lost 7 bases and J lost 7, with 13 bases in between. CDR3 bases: TGTGCCAGCATGGACAGGAGGGACGGGGAGCTGTTTTTT. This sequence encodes CASMDRRDGELFF.

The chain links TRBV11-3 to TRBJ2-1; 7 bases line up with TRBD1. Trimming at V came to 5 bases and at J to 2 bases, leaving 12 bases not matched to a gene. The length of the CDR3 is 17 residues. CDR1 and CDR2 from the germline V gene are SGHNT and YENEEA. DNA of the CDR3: TGTGCCAGCAGCCCGAGCGCGCCAGGGGGAACCTACAATGAGCAGTTCTTC. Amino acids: CASSPSAPGGTYNEQFF.

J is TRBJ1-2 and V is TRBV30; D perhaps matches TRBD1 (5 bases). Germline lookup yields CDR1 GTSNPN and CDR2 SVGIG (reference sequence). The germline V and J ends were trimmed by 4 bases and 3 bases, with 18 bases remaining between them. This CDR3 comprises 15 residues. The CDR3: CAWTRGSLLYYGYTF. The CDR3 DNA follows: TGTGCCTGGACCCGGGGGAGCCTCCTATACTATGGCTACACCTTC.

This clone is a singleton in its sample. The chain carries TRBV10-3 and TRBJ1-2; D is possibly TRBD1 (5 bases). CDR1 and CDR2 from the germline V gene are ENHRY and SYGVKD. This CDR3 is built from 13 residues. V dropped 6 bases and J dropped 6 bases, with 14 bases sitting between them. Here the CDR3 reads CAISPGTSNGYTF. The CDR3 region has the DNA TGTGCCATCAGCCCCGGGACTTCCAATGGCTACACCTTC.